This T cell receptor beta chain is drawn from a study of blood T cell repertoires in COVID-19. Whole-study context: Acute-phase and convalescent COVID-19 samples originated in the United States, Italy and Spain. The cDNA or gDNA used as material had been derived from T cells, B-cell-depleted T cells, or PBMCs.

A remark on this clone: The junction and the germline gene differ at one end; a read error may be behind it.

This CDR3 comprises 17 residues. Germline V lookup: CDR1 MDHEN, CDR2 SYDVKM. Original analysis: Scientists estimated how many nucleated cells there were by amplifying reference gene primers. Only in-frame clones appear in the TCRdb table, and some are missing; sequencing was by immunoSEQ multiplex PCR. From that table come the V and J calls and clone size; the DNA was used to work out D and trimming. The top ten clones hold around 1.5% of a sample with around 240,000 clones, about 79% of them seen once. The chain couples TRBV28 to TRBJ1-5, with D tentatively TRBD1 (5 bases). Sequencing was performed on peripheral blood. The clonotype was recovered from a woman between 40 and 50 years old who had recovered from COVID-19. The DNA for the CDR3 is TGTGCCAGCAGTTTAATCGGGGGAATGGGTAGCAACCAGCCCCAGCATTTT. Its translation: CASSLIGGMGSNQPQHF.